A single sample is the source of the 7 T cell receptor beta chains below, sequenced in a study of blood T cell repertoires in COVID-19. The protocol was immunoSEQ multiplex PCR, while the TCRdb copy is restricted to in-frame clones and leaves out a portion. Of 65,000 to 80,000 clones in the sample, around 85% were seen once. The sequencing input was peripheral blood. All receptors come from a man aged 80 or over in a cohort sampled during active COVID-19.

V gene TRBV7-7 combines with J gene TRBJ2-5, with D possibly matching TRBD2 (6 bases). The germline gives CDR1 SSHAT, CDR2 FNYEAQ (reference sequence). V was shortened by 5 bases and J by 5 bases, with 15 bases between the two germline ends. This CDR3 spans 14 amino acids. The CDR3 loop is CASSPEGRSETQYF. Here the CDR3 DNA reads TGTGCCAGCAGCCCGGAGGGGCGTTCGGAGACCCAGTACTTC.

The chain carries TRBV2 and TRBJ2-5; possibly TRBD1 for D (6 bases). Germline lookup yields CDR1 SNHLY and CDR2 FYNNEI. The CDR3 extends over 14 amino acids. Trimming stripped 3 bases from V and 3 bases from J, with 11 bases between. The CDR3 DNA sequence: TGTGCCAGCAGTGACGGCAGGGGAAAAGAGACCCAGTACTTC. It codes for CASSDGRGKETQYF.

This clone has a handful of counts. The rearrangement joins TRBV7-9 to TRBJ1-1; the D is unclear. V was cut by 7 bases and J by 5 bases, with 11 bases left in between. Germline V gene sequence: CDR1 SEHNR, CDR2 FQNEAQ (reference sequence). CDR3 length equals 12 residues. The CDR3 sequence is CASNSGYTEAFF. DNA for the CDR3: TGTGCCAGCAACTCAGGATATACTGAAGCTTTCTTT.

This clone is a singleton in its sample. The chain is built from TRBV5-1 and TRBJ2-1; possibly TRBD1 for D (5 bases). The germline CDR1 and CDR2 sequences are SGHRS and YFSETQ. CDR3 length equals 15 residues. The V end was cut by 0 bases, the J end by 7 bases, with 14 bases between. CDR3 sequence (DNA): TGCGCCAGCAGCTTGGTCGGCCAGGGTGGGAATGAGCAGTTCTTC. This sequence encodes CASSLVGQGGNEQFF. Combining the CDR3 with reference TRBV5-1 and TRBJ2-1 gives the whole variable domain KAGVTQTPRYLIKTRGQQVTLSCSPISGHRSVSWYQQTPGQGLQFLFEYFSETQRNKGNFPGRFSGRQFSNSRSEMNVSTLELGDSALYLCASSLVGQGGNEQFFGPGTRLTVL.

A few counts support this clone. The J gene is TRBJ1-5, the V gene TRBV19; 9 positions agree with TRBD1. Germline-derived CDR1 and CDR2 are LNHDA and SQIVND (reference sequence). The J segment lost 4 bases and the V segment lost 6 bases, leaving 4 bases of the junction unmatched. This CDR3 is built from 14 residues. DNA for the CDR3: TGTGCCAGTAGCCTGACAGGGGGAAATCAGCCCCAGCATTTT. This gives the protein CASSLTGGNQPQHF.

The chain joins TRBV21-1 to TRBJ2-5; TRBD2, as called in the table, went unchecked against the DNA. TRBV21-1 constitutes a pseudogene. The CDR3 length is 16 residues. The CDR3 protein is CASSKEGRGGSETQYF. The CDR3 DNA reads TGTGCCAGCAGCAAAGAAGGTAGGGGGGGATCAGAGACCCAGTACTTC.

The CDR3 DNA sequence: TGTGCCAGCAGCTCTAGCGGTAGCTCCTACGAGCAGTACTTC. The encoded protein is CASSSSGSSYEQYF. V is TRBV5-6 and J is TRBJ2-7, with 7 positions matching TRBD2. Trimming cost V 3 bases and J 0 bases; bases outside gene matches: 3. CDR1 and CDR2 (germline): SGHDT, YYEEEE. The CDR3 has 14 residues.